There are many counts of the clone carrying this TCR beta chain. The antigen remains unidentified. This sample was included in a study of T cells after yellow fever vaccination. General study points: A small proportion of clonotypes was detected in both the CD4 and CD8 compartments.

TCRdb reprocessed the 5' RACE reads via MiXCR and lists one record per CDR3 protein. The sample holds over 130,000 distinct CDR3 sequences; 7.7% are singletons and the top ten take 0.55% to 0.9%. The germline V and J ends were trimmed by 6 bases and 3 bases, with 20 bases remaining between them. This CDR3 has 16 residues. Sequenced material: CD4+ T cells sorted from PBMCs, taken 5 days after the yellow fever booster vaccination. This chain connects TRBV12-3 or TRBV12-4 to TRBJ2-5; D is perhaps TRBD2 (6 bases). This TCR was sampled from a man aged 25-45 years who received the YFV17D yellow fever vaccine. The CDR3 spells CASSWKSLGGEETQYF. CDR3 sequence (DNA): TGTGCCAGCAGCTGGAAATCCCTCGGGGGAGAAGAGACCCAGTACTTC.